The 12 T cell receptor beta chains presented below share a single source sample, sequenced in a study of glioma-infiltrating T cells after dendritic cell vaccination. Sequencing was performed with immunoSEQ multiplex PCR; in TCRdb, only in-frame clones are kept and a portion is missing. The profile shows about 92,000 clones, under 90% of them singletons. Here the sequenced sample was blood, taken before dendritic cell vaccination. The receptors derive from a human donor with glioblastoma.

The rearrangement links TRBV6-5 to TRBJ2-1, with a weak D call TRBD2 (5 bases). The CDR3 totals 13 residues. V lost 5 bases to trimming and J lost 9 bases, with 14 bases between them. The germline V gene has CDR1 MNHEY and CDR2 SVGAGI. The CDR3 coding sequence is TGTGCCAGCAGTATCGGGATAGTTGGTGAGCAGTTCTTC. This sequence encodes CASSIGIVGEQFF.

This chain joins TRBV18 and TRBJ1-2; D ambiguous. The germline V and J ends were trimmed by 0 bases and 4 bases, with 6 bases remaining between them. Germline CDR1 is KGHSH and CDR2 is LQKENI. CDR3 length: 13 residues. The CDR3: CASSPPALYGYTF. CDR3 bases: TGTGCCAGCTCACCACCAGCCCTCTATGGCTACACCTTC. Full variable domain (missing parts from reference TRBV18 and TRBJ1-2): NAGVMQNPRHLVRRRGQEARLRCSPMKGHSHVYWYRQLPEEGLKFMVYLQKENIIDESGMPKERFSAEFPKEGPSILRIQQVVRGDSAAYFCASSPPALYGYTFGSGTRLTVV.

The genes are TRBV6-4 and TRBJ2-1, with D tentatively TRBD2 (5 bases). From germline, CDR1 is MRHNA and CDR2 SNTAGT. V lost 0 bases, J lost 12 bases, and 12 bases lay in between. There are 13 residues in the CDR3. CDR3 loop: CASSDSEVSRQFF. The CDR3 nucleotides read TGTGCCAGCAGTGACTCGGAGGTTAGTCGGCAGTTCTTC.

This clone was seen many times. V usage is TRBV6-1 and J usage is TRBJ1-5; perhaps TRBD1 as D (5 bases). CDR3 length: 16 residues. The germline V and J ends were trimmed by 1 base and 4 bases, with 14 bases remaining between them. Looked up from germline, CDR1 is MNHNS and CDR2 is SASEGT. DNA for the CDR3: TGTGCCAGCAGTGAAGGGGAGGGGCTGGGTAATCAGCCCCAGCATTTT. Its protein product is CASSEGEGLGNQPQHF.

This chain joins TRBV7-9 and TRBJ1-1, with 8 nucleotides matching TRBD1. V gave up 5 bases and J gave up 1 base; unmatched junction bases: 3. The CDR3 extends over 14 amino acids. Per the germline V gene, CDR1 is SEHNR and CDR2 is FQNEAQ (reference sequence). CDR3 sequence: CASSPDRANTEAFF. CDR3 DNA: TGTGCCAGCAGCCCGGACAGGGCGAACACTGAAGCTTTCTTT.

CDR3 region: CASSPAEARGPQHF. Written as DNA, the CDR3 is TGTGCCAGTAGCCCAGCCGAGGCCCGGGGGCCCCAGCATTTT. The chain joins TRBV19 to TRBJ1-5; no clear D. Germline V gene sequence: CDR1 LNHDA, CDR2 SQIVND (reference sequence). Trimming removed 6 bases at V and 9 bases at J, with 18 bases between. The CDR3 contains 14 residues.

In this sample, this clone turned up once. The chain has TRBV12-2 and TRBJ2-1; the tabulated D call, TRBD2, remains unverified against the DNA. TRBV12-2 corresponds to a pseudogene. The CDR3 contains 14 residues. Written as DNA, the CDR3 is TGTGCAAGTCGCTTACGAGTTACCTTGGATGAGCAGTTCTTC. This encodes CASRLRVTLDEQFF.

V and J are TRBV25-1 and TRBJ2-3; the D gene is possibly TRBD2 (6 bases). The CDR3 spans 14 residues. From germline, CDR1 is MGHDK and CDR2 SYGVNS. Between the trimmed V and J ends, which lost 7 bases and 2 bases, there was a span of 13 bases. The DNA for the CDR3 is TGTGCCAGCAACAGCGGGCTCTACACAGATACGCAGTATTTT. This codes for CASNSGLYTDTQYF.

V usage is TRBV7-2 and J usage is TRBJ2-3; TRBD2 agrees at 10 bases. Germline CDR1 SGHTA, CDR2 FQGNSA. The CDR3 runs 15 residues. After removal of 5 bases from V and 5 bases from J, the junction contained 7 bases not matched to a gene. CDR3 residues: CASSLTSGIGDTQYF. The CDR3 DNA is TGTGCCAGCAGCCTAACTAGCGGGATTGGAGATACGCAGTATTTT.

This sequence joins TRBV19 and TRBJ1-6; TRBD1 aligns across 9 bases. Trimming cost V 4 bases and J 6 bases; bases outside gene matches: 13. The CDR3 sequence is 18 residues long. The V gene's germline CDR1 is LNHDA and CDR2 SQIVND (reference sequence). The CDR3 spells CASSSGQGRGMINSPLHF. The CDR3 nucleotides read TGTGCCAGTAGTAGCGGACAGGGGCGAGGTATGATTAATTCACCCCTCCACTTT.

The V call is TRBV2, the J call TRBJ1-2; TRBD1 is a possible D gene (5 bases). Germline CDR1 reads SNHLY; CDR2 reads FYNNEI. Trimming shortened V by 6 bases and J by 0 bases, and 17 bases separated the two germline ends. This CDR3 has 16 residues. The CDR3, as DNA: TGTGCCAGCAGCCCGGAGGGGCAGGCCACTAACTATGGCTACACCTTC. This encodes CASSPEGQATNYGYTF. Full variable domain (remainder filled in from reference TRBV2 and TRBJ1-2): EPEVTQTPSHQVTQMGQEVILRCVPISNHLYFYWYRQILGQKVEFLVSFYNNEISEKSEIFDDQFSVERPDGSNFTLKIRSTKLEDSAMYFCASSPEGQATNYGYTFGSGTRLTVV.

V is TRBV30 and J is TRBJ2-1; 11 bases map to TRBD2. The CDR3 runs 14 residues. The germline V gene has CDR1 GTSNPN and CDR2 SVGIG (reference sequence). V trimming: 0 bases; J trimming: 9 bases; junction bases outside the gene matches: 4. CDR3 in DNA: TGTGCCTGGAGTGTTCTAGCGGGAGGTAGTGAGCAGTTCTTC. Translated: CAWSVLAGGSEQFF.